This T cell receptor beta chain was identified during a study of identical twins. The study, taken as a whole, reports: The study based its conclusions on cross-sectional statistical analysis and did not follow the same donors.

In its sample, this clonotype was seen many times. Its target is not known. V lost 1 base, J lost 1 base, and 13 bases lay in between. The V gene's germline CDR1 is SGHVS and CDR2 FNYEAQ. The CDR3 spans 16 residues. A universal primer binding site was introduced by template switching. The final cDNA contained unique molecular identifiers. MiXCR was run by TCRdb on the 5' RACE reads, yielding one entry per CDR3 protein. The repertoire has approximately 150,000 distinct CDR3 sequences, around 3.5% of them found once; the top ten carry 8.1%. The specimen was memory T cells sorted from blood. The TCR comes from a man aged 18 to 29 in good health. The chain has TRBV7-6 and TRBJ2-5, with no clear D. CDR3 in amino acids: CASSLGLRMGQETQYF. The CDR3 DNA reads TGTGCCAGCAGCTTAGGCCTGCGCATGGGCCAAGAGACCCAGTACTTC.